One sample yielded the 22 T cell receptor beta chains listed below, sequenced in a study of T cells in Graves' hyperthyroidism and ophthalmopathy. The TCR beta CDR3 regions underwent amplification using RNA transcripts as the source. HTBI primers were used for first-round RT-PCR of the TCR CDR3. One entry per CDR3 protein, called by TCRdb with MiXCR from the multiplex PCR reads. This sample carries around 180,000 distinct CDR3 sequences, approximately 15% of them seen once, and the ten largest clones take about 29%. Material for sequencing was blood. The receptors stem from a woman between 50 and 59 years old with Graves' hyperthyroidism.

This clonotype was recorded many times. The rearrangement uses TRBV27 and TRBJ1-2, with TRBD1 matching over 7 bases. This CDR3 is built from 17 residues. Trimming at V came to 6 bases and at J to 1 base, leaving 14 bases not matched to a gene. CDR1 and CDR2 (germline): MNHEY, SMNVEV (reference sequence). The CDR3 reads CASRILGGAGGNYGYTF. DNA of the CDR3: TGTGCCAGCAGGATACTAGGGGGCGCGGGGGGTAACTATGGCTACACCTTC.

This clonotype was detected ten times or more. The gene calls are TRBV11-2 and TRBJ2-7; 8 positions agree with TRBD2. V lost 5 bases and J lost 5; bases outside the gene matches: 5. The CDR3 runs 13 residues. CDR1 and CDR2 from the germline V gene are SGHAT and FQNNGV. The CDR3 here is CASSPGGRNEQYF. As DNA, the CDR3 is TGTGCCAGCAGCCCGGGGGGGCGTAACGAGCAGTACTTC.

This chain links TRBV18 with TRBJ1-2; D might be TRBD1 (6 bases). Trimming removed 0 bases at V and 6 bases at J, with 23 bases between. The CDR3 spans 18 residues. Germline values: CDR1 KGHSH, CDR2 LQKENI. CDR3 sequence reads: CASSPPHPRGLPIHGYTF. The CDR3 bases are TGTGCCAGCTCACCACCCCACCCCAGGGGTCTCCCGATCCATGGCTACACCTTC.

This clonotype was seen many times. The J gene is TRBJ1-3, the V gene TRBV7-8; 9 nucleotides agree with TRBD1. Germline loops: CDR1 SGHVS, CDR2 FQNEAQ. The CDR3 loop spans 18 amino acids. The J segment lost 0 bases and the V segment lost 1 base, leaving 7 bases of the junction unmatched. CDR3 in amino acids: CASSLGRDRALSGNTIYF. As DNA, the CDR3 is TGTGCCAGCAGCTTAGGTCGGGACAGGGCCCTCTCTGGAAACACCATATATTTT.

This clonotype was counted many times. The chain employs TRBV6-1 and TRBJ2-7; 7 bases agree with TRBD1. The trim removed 2 bases at V and 3 bases at J, leaving 4 bases unmatched. The V gene's germline CDR1 is MNHNS and CDR2 SASEGT. The CDR3 sequence is 14 residues long. The CDR3 reads CASSEQGQDYEQYF. The CDR3 DNA reads TGTGCCAGCAGTGAACAAGGACAGGACTACGAGCAGTACTTC.

The sample holds many counts of this clonotype. The chain couples TRBV6-5 to TRBJ1-1; D is uncertain. CDR3 length equals 14 residues. Germline V gene lookup returns CDR1 MNHEY and CDR2 SVGAGI. V was trimmed by 2 bases and J by 0 bases, leaving 7 bases between them. In DNA form, the CDR3 reads TGTGCCAGCAGTTACAGCCGTTTGAACACTGAAGCTTTCTTT. The encoded protein is CASSYSRLNTEAFF.

This chain connects TRBV2 to TRBJ2-5; D may correspond to TRBD1 or TRBD2 (5 bases each). Trimming removed 7 bases at V and 5 bases at J, with 23 bases between. This CDR3 is 16 amino acids long. Germline V CDR1 and CDR2: SNHLY, FYNNEI. The CDR3 DNA is TGTGCCAGCACCCGAGATTCCGGGGCCCTCGGCGAGACCCAGTACTTC. Translating gives CASTRDSGALGETQYF.

The table lists this clonotype with many counts. The rearrangement uses TRBV18 and TRBJ2-3; D call uncertain. Germline V gene lookup returns CDR1 KGHSH and CDR2 LQKENI. This CDR3 has 13 residues. Between the trimmed V and J ends, which lost 3 bases and 1 base, there was a span of 5 bases. The CDR3 region is CASSPTGTDTQYF. CDR3 coding DNA: TGTGCCAGCTCACCGACGGGCACAGATACGCAGTATTTT.

This chain connects TRBV6-1 to TRBJ2-1, with 8 bases that match TRBD2. The germline V gene encodes CDR1 MNHNS and CDR2 SASEGT. This CDR3 has 16 residues. Trimming cost V 10 bases and J 3 bases; bases outside gene matches: 14. In DNA form, the CDR3 reads TGTGCCACCGGGGGGGGGGGCATTCAAGGCTACAATGAGCAGTTCTTC. Encoded protein: CATGGGGIQGYNEQFF.

The chain joins TRBV12-3 or TRBV12-4 to TRBJ2-7, with D unclear. This CDR3 contains 12 residues. V lost 3 bases, J lost 7 bases, and 10 bases lay in between. This CDR3 reads CASSLTVWEQYF. DNA for the CDR3: TGTGCCAGCAGTTTGACGGTGTGGGAGCAGTACTTC.

This clonotype was counted many times. The V and J genes are TRBV6-1 and TRBJ2-2, with D possibly TRBD1 on 5 matching bases. The germline V gene has CDR1 MNHNS and CDR2 SASEGT. Trimming removed 5 bases from V and 3 bases from J, with 16 bases in between. The CDR3 extends over 16 amino acids. The CDR3 loop reads CASSYPRTPDTGELFF. As DNA, the CDR3 is TGTGCCAGCAGTTACCCACGGACACCAGACACCGGGGAGCTGTTTTTT.

This clonotype was recorded at least ten times. The CDR3 region has the DNA TGTGCCAGCAGCTTAGGCCTCGGTTCTTCTGGGGCCAACGTCCTGACTTTC. This encodes CASSLGLGSSGANVLTF. The V gene is TRBV13, the J gene TRBJ2-6; no clear D. The germline gives CDR1 PRHDT, CDR2 FYEKMQ (reference sequence). The ends were cut back, 0 bases at V and 1 base at J, with 10 bases in the middle. This CDR3 has 17 amino acids.

This clonotype has ten or more counts. The rearrangement uses TRBV2 and TRBJ1-5; TRBD1 aligns across 7 bases. The CDR3 is 16 residues long. Germline CDR1 reads SNHLY; CDR2 reads FYNNEI. V was pared by 6 bases and J by 2 bases, with 10 bases of the junction left unmatched. The CDR3 reads CASRPTGVVGNQPQHF. The CDR3 nucleotides read TGTGCCAGCAGACCCACAGGGGTCGTCGGCAATCAGCCCCAGCATTTT.

This clonotype was seen repeatedly, ten times or more. V usage is TRBV7-2 and J usage is TRBJ2-7; 7 nucleotides align to TRBD2. The CDR3 loop spans 13 amino acids. After removal of 5 bases from V and 12 bases from J, the junction contained 13 bases not matched to a gene. Germline V gene data show CDR1 as SGHTA and CDR2 as FQGNSA. The CDR3 sequence: CASSVSRDYAPYF. The CDR3 nucleotides read TGTGCCAGCAGCGTCAGCCGGGACTACGCTCCGTACTTC.

This rearrangement joins TRBV12-3 or TRBV12-4 to TRBJ1-1; 7 nucleotides line up with TRBD1. V shed 3 bases, J shed 3 bases, and the junction held 7 bases outside the gene matches. This CDR3 is 15 amino acids long. This chain's CDR3 is CASSFRQGPDTEAFF. CDR3 nucleotides: TGTGCCAGCAGTTTCCGACAGGGCCCCGACACTGAAGCTTTCTTT.

As to this clonotype: A clone one base away is much larger, so this may be a read error. The V call is TRBV12-3 or TRBV12-4, the J call TRBJ1-5, with unresolved D. Trimming shortened V by 1 base and J by 10 bases, and 11 bases separated the two germline ends. The CDR3 covers 13 residues. The CDR3 reads CASSLEAFPPQHF. The CDR3 DNA sequence: TGTGCCAGCAGTTTAGAGGCCTTCCCCCCCCAGCATTTT.

The chain carries TRBV2 and TRBJ2-7, with D uncertain. V lost 4 bases, J lost 3 bases, and 16 bases lay in between. Germline lookup yields CDR1 SNHLY and CDR2 FYNNEI. CDR3 length: 15 residues. CDR3 nucleotides: TGTGCCAGCAGTGGAGATCTCGTTCGGAACTACGAGCAGTACTTC. Translated: CASSGDLVRNYEQYF.

This clonotype appeared many times. The chain employs TRBV11-2 and TRBJ1-2, with 7 bases lining up with TRBD1. CDR3 length: 16 residues. CDR1 SGHAT and CDR2 FQNNGV come from the germline V gene. Trimming at V came to 4 bases and at J to 2 bases, leaving 10 bases not matched to a gene. The CDR3 sequence: CASSSPDRAVNYGYTF. Written as DNA, the CDR3 is TGTGCCAGCAGCTCCCCTGACAGGGCGGTAAACTATGGCTACACCTTC.

The J gene is TRBJ1-5, the V gene TRBV2; TRBD1 might be the D (5 bases). V lost 8 bases, J lost 4 bases, and 9 bases lay in between. Germline V gene lookup returns CDR1 SNHLY and CDR2 FYNNEI. This CDR3 region has 12 residues. The CDR3 spells CASVQENQPQHF. The CDR3, as DNA: TGTGCCAGCGTACAGGAAAATCAGCCCCAGCATTTT.

This chain connects TRBV27 to TRBJ2-7; 11 bases agree with TRBD2. The trim removed 5 bases at V and 1 base at J, leaving 4 bases unmatched. The CDR3 consists of 15 residues. Germline V gene lookup returns CDR1 MNHEY and CDR2 SMNVEV (reference sequence). The CDR3 region is CASSALAGGSYEQYF. The CDR3 region has the DNA TGTGCCAGCAGTGCCCTAGCGGGGGGATCCTACGAGCAGTACTTC.

This clonotype was found many times. V and J are TRBV4-2 and TRBJ2-7, with 7 bases fitting TRBD1. Germline V CDR1 and CDR2: LGHNA, YNFKEQ. The CDR3 extends over 15 amino acids. Germline trimming cut 1 base from V and 2 bases from J; bases unmatched to any gene: 5. The CDR3 nucleotides read TGTGCCAGCAGCCAAGTCCAGGGGACAGCCTACGAGCAGTACTTC. It yields the protein CASSQVQGTAYEQYF.

This clonotype was seen many times. The CDR3 region is CASSLEVGEETQYF. In DNA, the CDR3 is TGTGCCAGCAGCTTAGAGGTGGGAGAAGAGACCCAGTACTTC. This chain links TRBV7-9 with TRBJ2-5, with D possibly being TRBD2 (5 bases). The V end lost 1 base, the J end lost 3 bases, and 9 bases lay between the germline ends. This CDR3 is built from 14 residues. Germline V gives CDR1 SEHNR, CDR2 FQNEAQ (reference sequence).